What follows is one T cell receptor beta chain and its context. The data were obtained in a study of blood T cell repertoires in COVID-19. The wider study: Material from acute and convalescent COVID-19 was sourced from the United States, Italy and Spain. In each case, the material was cDNA or gDNA derived from T cells, B-cell-depleted T cells, or PBMCs.

Enrolled through a virtual design, the participants were between roughly 18 and 95 years of age and came from about two dozen US areas. Recovered status applied to Cohort 3 donors who had two consecutive negative PCRs. It also applied to those with clearance or with symptom resolution. Per germline, CDR1 SGHTA and CDR2 FQGNSA. V gave up 2 bases and J gave up 4 bases; unmatched junction bases: 5. This CDR3 region has 15 residues. Libraries were prepared by immunoSEQ multiplex PCR; TCRdb keeps only in-frame clonotypes and omits some of them. The sample carries about 250,000 clones, about nine tenths recorded once.

Sequenced material: PBMCs or T cells enriched from blood (not recorded which). The TCR originated in a man aged 35 to 55 who had recovered from COVID-19. V and J are TRBV7-2 and TRBJ2-1; 7 bases agree with TRBD2. The CDR3: CASSLSLAEYNEQFF. The CDR3 DNA is TGTGCCAGCAGCTTAAGCCTAGCGGAATACAATGAGCAGTTCTTC.